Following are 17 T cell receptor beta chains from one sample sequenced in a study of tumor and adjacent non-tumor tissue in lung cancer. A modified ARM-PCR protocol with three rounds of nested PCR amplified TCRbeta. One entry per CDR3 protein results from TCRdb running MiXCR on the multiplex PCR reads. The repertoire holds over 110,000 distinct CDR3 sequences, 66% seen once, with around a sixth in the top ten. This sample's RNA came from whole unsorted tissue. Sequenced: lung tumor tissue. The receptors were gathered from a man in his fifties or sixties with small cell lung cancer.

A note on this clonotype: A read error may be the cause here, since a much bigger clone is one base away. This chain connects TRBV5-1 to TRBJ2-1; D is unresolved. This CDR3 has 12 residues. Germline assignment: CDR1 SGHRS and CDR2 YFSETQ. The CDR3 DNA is TGCGCCGGCAGCCAAAACCTTCGAGAGCAGTTCTTC. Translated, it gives CAGSQNLREQFF.

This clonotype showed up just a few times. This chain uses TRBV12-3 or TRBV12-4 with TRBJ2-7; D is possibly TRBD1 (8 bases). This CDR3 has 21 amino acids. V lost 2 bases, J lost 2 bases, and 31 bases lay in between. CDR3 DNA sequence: TGTGCCAGCAGTTTAAGGAGTGGGACAGGACTAGTGGGGGATCGGACCTACGAGCAGTACTTC. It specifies CASSLRSGTGLVGDRTYEQYF.

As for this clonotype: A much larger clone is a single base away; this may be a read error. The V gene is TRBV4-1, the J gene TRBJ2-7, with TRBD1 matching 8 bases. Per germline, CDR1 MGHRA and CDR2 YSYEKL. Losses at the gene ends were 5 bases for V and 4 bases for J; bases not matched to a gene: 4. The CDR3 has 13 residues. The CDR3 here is CASSFGTGYEQYF. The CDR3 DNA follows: TGCGCCAGCAGCTTCGGGACAGGTTACGAGCAGTACTTC.

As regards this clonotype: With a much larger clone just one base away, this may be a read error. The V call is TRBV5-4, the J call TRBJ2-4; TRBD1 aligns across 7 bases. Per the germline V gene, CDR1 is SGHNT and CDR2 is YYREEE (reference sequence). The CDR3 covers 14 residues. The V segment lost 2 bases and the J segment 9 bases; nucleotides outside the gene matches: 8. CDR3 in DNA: TGTGCCAGCAGCTTACAGGGGACGCGCGGCATTCAGTACTTC. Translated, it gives CASSLQGTRGIQYF.

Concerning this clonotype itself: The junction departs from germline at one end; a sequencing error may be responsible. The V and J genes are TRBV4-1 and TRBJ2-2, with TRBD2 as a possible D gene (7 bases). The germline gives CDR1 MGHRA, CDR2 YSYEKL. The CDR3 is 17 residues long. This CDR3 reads CASGQLRGPGNTGELFF. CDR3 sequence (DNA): TGCGCCAGCGGCCAATTGCGGGGGCCGGGGAACACCGGGGAGCTGTTTTTT.

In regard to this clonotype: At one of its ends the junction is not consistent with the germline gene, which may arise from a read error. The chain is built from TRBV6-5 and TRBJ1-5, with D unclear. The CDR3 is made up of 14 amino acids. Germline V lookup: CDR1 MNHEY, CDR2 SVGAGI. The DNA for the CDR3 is TGTGCCGGCAGTTACTCGAGTTGGGATCAGCACCAGCATTTT. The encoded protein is CAGSYSSWDQHQHF.

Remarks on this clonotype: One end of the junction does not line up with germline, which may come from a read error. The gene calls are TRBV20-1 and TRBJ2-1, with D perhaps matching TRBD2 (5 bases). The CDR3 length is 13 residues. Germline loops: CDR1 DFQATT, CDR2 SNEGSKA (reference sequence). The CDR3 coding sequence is TGCAGTCCAAAAGAGGGCTTTTACAATGAGAAGTTCTTC. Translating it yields CSPKEGFYNEKFF.

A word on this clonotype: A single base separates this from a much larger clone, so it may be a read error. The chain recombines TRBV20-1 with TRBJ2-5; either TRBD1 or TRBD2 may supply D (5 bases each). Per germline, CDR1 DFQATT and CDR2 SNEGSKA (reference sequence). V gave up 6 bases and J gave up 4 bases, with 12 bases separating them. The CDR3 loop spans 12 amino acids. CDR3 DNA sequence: TGCAGTGCGACAGTAGGAGGAGAGACCCAGTACTTC. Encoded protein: CSATVGGETQYF.

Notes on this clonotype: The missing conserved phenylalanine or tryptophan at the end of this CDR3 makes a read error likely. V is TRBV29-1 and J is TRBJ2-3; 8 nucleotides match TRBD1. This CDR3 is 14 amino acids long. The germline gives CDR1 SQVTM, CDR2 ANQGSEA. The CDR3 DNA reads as TGCAACGCCTTGACAGGGGCTAGCACAGATACGCAGTATTTG. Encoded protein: CNALTGASTDTQYL.

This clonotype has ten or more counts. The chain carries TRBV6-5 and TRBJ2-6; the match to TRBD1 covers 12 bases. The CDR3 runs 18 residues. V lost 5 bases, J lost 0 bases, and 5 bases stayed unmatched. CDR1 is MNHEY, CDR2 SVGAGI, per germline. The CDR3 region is CASSSRDRGPSGANVLTF. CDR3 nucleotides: TGTGCCAGCAGTAGCCGGGACAGGGGGCCCTCTGGGGCCAACGTCCTGACTTTC.

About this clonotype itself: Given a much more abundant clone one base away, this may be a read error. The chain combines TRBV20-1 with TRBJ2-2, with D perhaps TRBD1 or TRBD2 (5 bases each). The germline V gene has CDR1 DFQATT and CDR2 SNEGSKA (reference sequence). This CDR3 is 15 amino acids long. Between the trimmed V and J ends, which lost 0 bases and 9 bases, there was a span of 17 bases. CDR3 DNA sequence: TGCAGTGCTAGAGAAGCAGGGTCCGGGACCAGGGAGCTGTTTTTT. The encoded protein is CSAREAGSGTRELFF.

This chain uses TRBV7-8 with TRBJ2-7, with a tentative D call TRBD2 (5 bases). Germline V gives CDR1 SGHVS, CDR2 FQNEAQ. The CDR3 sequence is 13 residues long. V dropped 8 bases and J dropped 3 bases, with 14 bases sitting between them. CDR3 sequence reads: CASGSLEGYEQYV. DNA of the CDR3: TGTGCCAGCGGCTCCCTTGAGGGCTACGAGCAGTACGTC.

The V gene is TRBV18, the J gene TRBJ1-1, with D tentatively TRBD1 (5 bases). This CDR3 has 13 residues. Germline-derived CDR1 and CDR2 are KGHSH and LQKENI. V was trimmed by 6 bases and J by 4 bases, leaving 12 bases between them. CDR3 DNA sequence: TGTGCCAGCTCGCTGGATGGGGGCACTGAAGCTTTCTTT. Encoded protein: CASSLDGGTEAFF. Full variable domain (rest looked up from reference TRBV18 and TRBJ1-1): NAGVMQNPRHLVRRRGQEARLRCSPMKGHSHVYWYRQLPEEGLKFMVYLQKENIIDESGMPKERFSAEFPKEGPSILRIQQVVRGDSAAYFCASSLDGGTEAFFGQGTRLTVV.

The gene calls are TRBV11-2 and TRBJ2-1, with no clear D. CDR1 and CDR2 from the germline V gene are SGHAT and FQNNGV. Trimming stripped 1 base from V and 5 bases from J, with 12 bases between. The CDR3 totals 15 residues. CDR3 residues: CASSLGRSRDNEQFF. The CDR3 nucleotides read TGTGCCAGCAGCTTAGGAAGGAGTCGCGACAATGAGCAGTTCTTC.

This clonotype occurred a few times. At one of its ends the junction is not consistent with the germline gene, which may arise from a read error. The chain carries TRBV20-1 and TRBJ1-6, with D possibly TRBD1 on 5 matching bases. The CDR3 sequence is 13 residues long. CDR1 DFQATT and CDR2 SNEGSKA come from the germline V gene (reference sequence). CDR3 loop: CSVRWGDNSPLHF. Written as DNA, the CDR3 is TGCAGTGTTAGATGGGGGGATAATTCACCCCTCCACTTT.

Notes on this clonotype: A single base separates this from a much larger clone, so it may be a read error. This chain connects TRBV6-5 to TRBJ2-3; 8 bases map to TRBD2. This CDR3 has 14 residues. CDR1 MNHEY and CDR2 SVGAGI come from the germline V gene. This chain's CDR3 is CAASGSHETDMQYF. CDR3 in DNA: TGTGCCGCCAGCGGGAGTCATGAAACAGATATGCAGTATTTT.

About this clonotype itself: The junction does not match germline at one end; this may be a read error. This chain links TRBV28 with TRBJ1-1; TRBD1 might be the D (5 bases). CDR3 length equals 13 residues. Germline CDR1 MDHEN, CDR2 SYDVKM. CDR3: CASSRGGNTETFF. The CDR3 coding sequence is TGTGCCAGCAGTCGGGGGGGGAACACTGAAACTTTCTTT.